The next 26 T cell receptor beta chains were all read from a single sample in a study of shared clonotypes between healthy human individuals. Here immunoSEQ multiplex PCR was the method, and the copy in TCRdb shows in-frame clones only, minus some. The sample yields some 530,000 clones, about 85% seen once. The sample consisted of PBMCs. These receptors all come from a woman aged 40 to 50 in good health. Some clones in this sample may be carry-over from other donors' samples.

On this clone: This probably arose from a read error, given a far larger clone one base away. Other DNA variants within this sample encode the same CDR3. V and J are TRBV2 and TRBJ1-1; D is unresolved. V lost 6 bases, J lost 7 bases, and 18 bases lay in between. In germline, CDR1 is SNHLY, CDR2 FYNNEI. The CDR3 loop spans 14 amino acids. DNA for the CDR3: TGTGCCAGCAGCGAAAATAGGGATTTAGTTGAAGCTTTCTTT. Protein sequence: CASSENRDLVEAFF.

Concerning this clone itself: A far larger clone is one base from this, pointing to a likely read error. CDR3 DNA: TGCAGCGTCACATGGACAGGGGGCCAGAGGTGGGAAGAGCAGTACTTC. Translating gives CSVTWTGGQRWEEQYF. This chain links TRBV29-1 with TRBJ2-7, with 11 nucleotides matching TRBD1. With 6 bases clipped from V and 7 bases from J, the junction kept 17 bases outside the gene matches. CDR3 length equals 16 residues. The germline CDR1 and CDR2 sequences are SQVTM and ANQGSEA.

Concerning this clone itself: A far larger clone lies a single base away; this is likely a read error. Other DNA sequences of this sample code for an identical CDR3. The chain carries TRBV29-1 and TRBJ2-7; 10 bases align to TRBD1. Germline trimming cut 7 bases from V and 5 bases from J; bases unmatched to any gene: 8. The CDR3 runs 13 residues. From germline, CDR1 is SQVTM and CDR2 ANQGSEA. The CDR3 sequence is CSGGDRGPNEQYF. In nucleotides, the CDR3 is TGCAGCGGGGGTGACAGGGGGCCCAACGAGCAGTACTTC.

V usage is TRBV28 and J usage is TRBJ1-1; D remains unclear. The germline V and J ends were trimmed by 7 bases and 6 bases, with 12 bases remaining between them. Germline-derived CDR1 and CDR2 are MDHEN and SYDVKM. The CDR3 length is 12 residues. CDR3: CASTRSPSEAFF. CDR3 nucleotides: TGTGCCAGCACCCGATCCCCCTCTGAAGCTTTCTTT. The complete variable domain, with remaining parts taken from reference TRBV28 and TRBJ1-1, reads DVKVTQSSRYLVKRTGEKVFLECVQDMDHENMFWYRQDPGLGLRLIYFSYDVKMKEKGDIPEGYSVSREKKERFSLILESASTNQTSMYLCASTRSPSEAFFGQGTRLTVV.

The table lists this clone with a few counts. The chain carries TRBV6-5 and TRBJ2-2; D is uncertain. This CDR3 has 13 residues. With 5 bases removed from V and 0 bases from J, the gap between germline ends came to 4 bases. The V gene's germline CDR1 is MNHEY and CDR2 SVGAGI. The CDR3 sequence: CASSNTNTGELFF. Here the CDR3 DNA reads TGTGCCAGCAGTAACACGAACACCGGGGAGCTGTTTTTT.

On this clone itself: A read error is the likely source, as a far larger clone sits one nucleotide away. At the DNA level, this CDR3 is encoded by other sequences in the same sample as well. The chain recombines TRBV7-9 with TRBJ2-7; TRBD2 matches at 7 bases. Trimming took 5 bases from V and 3 from J; bases not matched to a gene: 16. This CDR3 is 17 amino acids long. In germline, CDR1 is SEHNR, CDR2 FQNEAQ (reference sequence). CDR3 protein: CASSQGAGSGVRYEQYF. The DNA of the CDR3 is TGTGCCAGCAGCCAAGGAGCGGGCAGCGGGGTCCGCTACGAGCAGTACTTC.

The chain joins TRBV15 to TRBJ2-7; TRBD2 aligns across 9 bases. J gave up 2 bases and V 1 base, and 6 bases lay outside the gene matches. There are 16 residues in the CDR3. Germline CDR1 is LNHNV and CDR2 is YYDKDF (reference sequence). The CDR3 nucleotides read TGTGCCACCAGCAGAGTGGCGGCTAGCGGGACCTACGAGCAGTACTTC. Translating gives CATSRVAASGTYEQYF.

The gene calls are TRBV9 and TRBJ1-2; maybe TRBD1 (6 bases). The CDR3 length is 14 residues. Germline values: CDR1 SGDLS, CDR2 YYNGEE. V gave up 4 bases and J gave up 5 bases, with 15 bases separating them. The CDR3: CASSSTGTSYGYTF. CDR3 nucleotides: TGTGCCAGCAGCTCAACCGGGACATCGTATGGCTACACCTTC.

The chain is built from TRBV20-1 and TRBJ2-5; no reliable D call. Trimming stripped 3 bases from V and 9 bases from J, with 5 bases between. The CDR3 runs to 9 residues. Germline V gives CDR1 DFQATT, CDR2 SNEGSKA (reference sequence). DNA of the CDR3: TGCAGTGCTAGGATCCCCCAGTACTTC. It specifies CSARIPQYF.

With respect to this clone: A read error likely explains this, since a far larger clone differs by one base. No conserved phenylalanine or tryptophan ends this CDR3, so it is likely a read error. The genes are TRBV28 and TRBJ2-7; 13 nucleotides match TRBD2. CDR1 is MDHEN and CDR2 is SYDVKM in the germline V gene. The CDR3 consists of 15 residues. J lost 5 bases, V lost 5 bases, and 6 bases had no gene match. CDR3 coding DNA: TGTGCCAGCAGTAAACTAGCGGGAGGGCGTAACGAGCAGTACTCC. Translating it yields CASSKLAGGRNEQYS.

Concerning this clone itself: This may be a read error: a much more frequent sequence differs by one nucleotide. The same CDR3 also results from other DNA sequences found in this sample. CDR3 bases: TGTGCCAGCAGCTTAACAGCTTATGGCTACACCTTC. Translation: CASSLTAYGYTF. J is TRBJ1-2 and V is TRBV11-2, with D uncertain. V was cut by 2 bases and J by 5 bases, with 6 bases left in between. The CDR3 loop spans 12 amino acids. The germline gives CDR1 SGHAT, CDR2 FQNNGV.

This sequence joins TRBV27 and TRBJ1-1; tentatively, D is TRBD1 (5 bases). The germline V and J ends were trimmed by 1 base and 1 base, with 7 bases remaining between them. The CDR3 sequence is 14 residues long. CDR1 is MNHEY and CDR2 is SMNVEV in the germline V gene (reference sequence). DNA for the CDR3: TGTGCCAGCAGTTTATGGGGGGAGAACACTGAAGCTTTCTTT. Protein product: CASSLWGENTEAFF.

The chain employs TRBV27 and TRBJ2-7; 7 nucleotides match TRBD1. V lost 4 bases to trimming and J lost 0 bases; unmatched junction nucleotides: 9. In germline, CDR1 is MNHEY, CDR2 SMNVEV (reference sequence). The CDR3 length is 16 residues. Here the CDR3 DNA reads TGTGCCAGCAGTTCCCCCCGACAGGGTAGCTCCTACGAGCAGTACTTC. As protein: CASSSPRQGSSYEQYF.

This clone was seen repeatedly, ten times or more. This specimen includes other DNA sequences encoding the same CDR3. The chain uses TRBV7-2 and TRBJ1-1; weak D call: TRBD1 (5 bases). V lost 2 bases, J lost 6 bases, and 13 bases lay in between. The CDR3 contains 14 residues. Per germline, CDR1 SGHTA and CDR2 FQGNSA. CDR3 sequence reads: CASSLSRTIAEAFF. CDR3 coding DNA: TGTGCCAGCAGCTTAAGCAGGACAATAGCTGAAGCTTTCTTT.

The chain links TRBV6-1 to TRBJ1-2, with a tentative D call TRBD1 (5 bases). Germline CDR1 and CDR2: MNHNS and SASEGT. V was trimmed by 2 bases and J by 8 bases, leaving 12 bases between them. The length of the CDR3 is 13 residues. In DNA form, the CDR3 reads TGTGCCAGCAGTGAACGCAGGGAGGGAGGCTACACCTTC. Its translation: CASSERREGGYTF.

CDR3 bases: TGTGCCAGCAGTGAAGCCACTGAAGCTTTCTTT. This translates into CASSEATEAFF. The V and J genes are TRBV2 and TRBJ1-1; D is unclear. Trimming stripped 0 bases from V and 4 bases from J, with 0 bases between. The germline gives CDR1 SNHLY, CDR2 FYNNEI. CDR3 length: 11 amino acids. Looking up the rest from reference TRBV2 and TRBJ1-1 gives the full variable domain: EPEVTQTPSHQVTQMGQEVILRCVPISNHLYFYWYRQILGQKVEFLVSFYNNEISEKSEIFDDQFSVERPDGSNFTLKIRSTKLEDSAMYFCASSEATEAFFGQGTRLTVV.

The CDR3, as DNA: TGTGCCAGCAGTTTTATTGGACAGGGGCAAGAGACCCAGTACTTC. It specifies CASSFIGQGQETQYF. The chain is built from TRBV28 and TRBJ2-5; 9 bases map to TRBD1. Germline V gene lookup returns CDR1 MDHEN and CDR2 SYDVKM. The CDR3 is 15 amino acids. The V segment lost 3 bases and the J segment 2 bases; nucleotides outside the gene matches: 4.

Comment on this clone: A far larger clone lies a single base away; this is likely a read error. V and J are TRBV2 and TRBJ1-5; 10 nucleotides agree with TRBD1. CDR1 is SNHLY and CDR2 is FYNNEI in the germline V gene. Unmatched junction bases numbered 8, after V lost 6 bases and J lost 6 bases. The CDR3 runs to 15 residues. The CDR3 nucleotides are TGTGCCAGCAGACGAGGGACAGGGGCCCGTCAGCCCCAGCATTTT. Protein: CASRRGTGARQPQHF.

The CDR3 bases are TGTGCCAGCGTCGGGACTAGCGGGAGAGGCTACAATGAGCAGTTCTTC. The encoded protein is CASVGTSGRGYNEQFF. V is TRBV28 and J is TRBJ2-1; 14 nucleotides agree with TRBD2. V lost 8 bases and J lost 3; bases outside the gene matches: 6. In germline, CDR1 is MDHEN, CDR2 SYDVKM. This CDR3 contains 16 residues.

About this clone itself: Given a far larger clone just one base away, this is likely a sequencing read error. The V and J genes are TRBV29-1 and TRBJ2-1; TRBD2 agrees at 8 bases. The length of the CDR3 is 14 residues. Looked up from germline, CDR1 is SQVTM and CDR2 is ANQGSEA. The CDR3 here is CCVEPSGHLDEQFF. The CDR3 DNA reads as TGCTGCGTTGAACCTAGCGGGCATCTCGATGAGCAGTTCTTC.

The chain couples TRBV7-3 to TRBJ2-3; D ambiguous. V shed 1 base and J shed 4 bases, with 9 bases lying between them. The CDR3 covers 14 residues. Germline V gives CDR1 SGHTA, CDR2 FQGTGA. The CDR3 loop is CASSLNPPPDTQYF. DNA for the CDR3: TGTGCCAGCAGCTTAAACCCCCCCCCAGATACGCAGTATTTT.

A note on this clone: This likely stems from a read error, as it lies one base from a far larger clone. V and J are TRBV25-1 and TRBJ2-5, with 11 bases aligning to TRBD1. Trimming at V came to 5 bases and at J to 11 bases, leaving 10 bases not matched to a gene. CDR3 length equals 14 residues. Germline assignment: CDR1 MGHDK and CDR2 SYGVNS. CDR3 loop: CASSRTGGTYGQYF. The CDR3, as DNA: TGTGCCAGCAGTCGGACAGGGGGCACATACGGGCAGTACTTC.

The rearrangement joins TRBV7-9 to TRBJ1-1, with no clear D. V gave up 5 bases and J gave up 3 bases, with 16 bases separating them. CDR1 SEHNR and CDR2 FQNEAQ come from the germline V gene (reference sequence). This CDR3 spans 15 amino acids. In DNA form, the CDR3 reads TGTGCCAGCAGCCCTATACCTGACCGGTACACTGAAGCTTTCTTT. Protein sequence: CASSPIPDRYTEAFF. Complete variable domain (other parts from reference TRBV7-9 and TRBJ1-1): DTGVSQNPRHKITKRGQNVTFRCDPISEHNRLYWYRQTLGQGPEFLTYFQNEAQLEKSRLLSDRFSAERPKGSFSTLEIQRTEQGDSAMYLCASSPIPDRYTEAFFGQGTRLTVV.

This chain connects TRBV27 to TRBJ1-2; possibly TRBD1 for D (6 bases). Trimming removed 4 bases from V and 9 bases from J, with 18 bases in between. CDR3 length: 14 amino acids. The germline gives CDR1 MNHEY, CDR2 SMNVEV (reference sequence). Written as DNA, the CDR3 is TGTGCCAGCAGTTCGACAGGTGGAGTCTTCAGCTACACCTTC. The encoded protein is CASSSTGGVFSYTF.

This clone was picked up a small number of times. V and J are TRBV11-2 and TRBJ2-7, with TRBD2 as a possible D gene (6 bases). Trimming took off 3 bases at V and 3 bases at J, with 9 bases between the two ends. Germline-derived CDR1 and CDR2 are SGHAT and FQNNGV. The CDR3 is 13 amino acids. The CDR3 DNA reads as TGTGCCAGCAGCTTCGGGCGGGGCTACGAGCAGTACTTC. Protein product: CASSFGRGYEQYF.

The chain carries TRBV29-1 and TRBJ2-5; a possible D gene is TRBD1 (5 bases). V lost 3 bases, J lost 5 bases, and 19 bases lay in between. This CDR3 spans 15 amino acids. Germline lookup yields CDR1 SQVTM and CDR2 ANQGSEA. The CDR3 coding sequence is TGCAGCGTTGACATCGCGACAGAGATTAGGGAGACCCAGTACTTC. This encodes CSVDIATEIRETQYF.